The 20 T cell receptor beta chains presented below share a single source sample, sequenced in a study of blood T cell repertoires in COVID-19. This table comes from immunoSEQ multiplex PCR, and its TCRdb copy is limited to in-frame clones, with some not included. In the table there are fewer than 30,000 clones, roughly 85% of which are singletons. The sample taken for sequencing was peripheral blood. These receptors all come from a woman older than 75 with COVID-19, enrolled during active disease.

This chain uses TRBV9 with TRBJ2-2, with 7 bases matching TRBD2. V lost 3 bases and J lost 5; bases outside the gene matches: 4. CDR1 is SGDLS, CDR2 YYNGEE, per germline. This CDR3 spans 14 amino acids. CDR3 DNA: TGTGCCAGCAGCGCTAGGGAGGGGACCGGGGAGCTGTTTTTT. It encodes CASSAREGTGELFF.

The rearrangement links TRBV9 to TRBJ2-2; 14 nucleotides line up with TRBD2. CDR3 length: 20 residues. V shed 3 bases and J 5 bases; nucleotides not matched to a gene: 15. CDR1 and CDR2 from the germline V gene are SGDLS and YYNGEE. The CDR3: CASSAHPVPGLAGVTGELFF. CDR3 nucleotides: TGTGCCAGCAGCGCCCATCCCGTGCCGGGACTAGCGGGGGTTACCGGGGAGCTGTTTTTT. Full variable domain (outside the CDR3, taken from reference TRBV9 and TRBJ2-2): DSGVTQTPKHLITATGQRVTLRCSPRSGDLSVYWYQQSLDQGLQFLIQYYNGEERAKGNILERFSAQQFPDLHSELNLSSLELGDSALYFCASSAHPVPGLAGVTGELFFGEGSRLTVL.

The CDR3 loop reads CAISRGGAANIQYF. CDR3 nucleotide sequence: TGTGCCATCAGCCGCGGGGGGGCCGCAAACATTCAGTACTTC. The chain employs TRBV10-3 and TRBJ2-4, with 9 bases that match TRBD2. The CDR3 spans 14 residues. Germline CDR1 ENHRY, CDR2 SYGVKD. Trimming cost V 6 bases and J 6 bases; bases outside gene matches: 6.

The chain is built from TRBV29-1 and TRBJ2-1, with 14 nucleotides matching TRBD2. Trimming removed 4 bases from V and 8 bases from J; junction bases left unmatched: 16. CDR3 length: 18 residues. From germline, CDR1 is SQVTM and CDR2 ANQGSEA. CDR3 bases: TGCAGCGTTGCAAGGACTAGCGGGGGGCCGGGGATTGGCTATGAGCAGTTCTTC. As protein: CSVARTSGGPGIGYEQFF.

The chain is built from TRBV27 and TRBJ2-2; 8 nucleotides match TRBD1. The CDR3 totals 17 residues. The V gene end was trimmed by 7 bases and the J gene end by 5 bases; junction bases not matched to a gene: 15. Germline CDR1 MNHEY, CDR2 SMNVEV (reference sequence). The CDR3 loop reads CASTPRRTGRGTGELFF. CDR3 nucleotide sequence: TGTGCCAGCACCCCCCGGAGGACAGGGCGGGGTACCGGGGAGCTGTTTTTT.

Judged by abundance, this clone is medium-sized. The chain has TRBV2 and TRBJ1-3; D call uncertain. Germline lookup yields CDR1 SNHLY and CDR2 FYNNEI. The CDR3 length is 12 residues. V was cut by 9 bases and J by 0 bases, with 6 bases left in between. Written as DNA, the CDR3 is TGTGCCAGTACGAGCTCTGGAAACACCATATATTTT. Translated: CASTSSGNTIYF.

The chain is built from TRBV5-4 and TRBJ1-5; D perhaps matches TRBD1 (6 bases). From germline, CDR1 is SGHNT and CDR2 YYREEE (reference sequence). The CDR3 is made up of 14 amino acids. The V end lost 1 base, the J end lost 7 bases, and 12 bases lay between the germline ends. CDR3 region: CASSLMGAQQPQHF. In nucleotides, the CDR3 is TGTGCCAGCAGCTTGATGGGGGCTCAGCAGCCCCAGCATTTT.

The chain joins TRBV7-9 to TRBJ1-1, with TRBD1 matching 7 bases. The CDR3 is made up of 13 amino acids. The V and J ends lost 5 bases and 6 bases, in that order; junction bases with no gene match: 6. Germline-derived CDR1 and CDR2 are SEHNR and FQNEAQ (reference sequence). CDR3 residues: CASSGQDPPEAFF. CDR3 in DNA: TGTGCCAGCAGCGGACAGGATCCCCCTGAAGCTTTCTTT.

The V call is TRBV2, the J call TRBJ2-5; TRBD1 agrees at 8 bases. Germline V lookup: CDR1 SNHLY, CDR2 FYNNEI. This CDR3 comprises 13 residues. Trimming at V came to 3 bases and at J to 9 bases, leaving 6 bases not matched to a gene. The CDR3, as DNA: TGTGCCAGCAGTGACTGGACGGGACAGGCCCAGTACTTC. This translates into CASSDWTGQAQYF.

The chain couples TRBV2 to TRBJ2-5; 11 bases agree with TRBD2. This CDR3 spans 12 amino acids. Per germline, CDR1 SNHLY and CDR2 FYNNEI. The V and J ends lost 10 bases and 4 bases, in that order; junction bases with no gene match: 2. CDR3 sequence (DNA): TGTGCCACCGGACTAGCGGGAGAGACCCAGTACTTC. Residues: CATGLAGETQYF.

This chain connects TRBV5-1 to TRBJ2-2, with 8 bases identical to TRBD1. CDR3 length: 14 residues. Per the germline V gene, CDR1 is SGHRS and CDR2 is YFSETQ. Trimming took 5 bases from V and 6 from J; bases not matched to a gene: 6. Here the CDR3 reads CASRLIQGAGELFF. DNA for the CDR3: TGCGCCAGCAGACTGATACAGGGGGCCGGGGAGCTGTTTTTT. The entire variable domain, with the rest obtained from reference TRBV5-1 and TRBJ2-2, is as follows: KAGVTQTPRYLIKTRGQQVTLSCSPISGHRSVSWYQQTPGQGLQFLFEYFSETQRNKGNFPGRFSGRQFSNSRSEMNVSTLELGDSALYLCASRLIQGAGELFFGEGSRLTVL.

This clone has a single count. The rearrangement links TRBV19 to TRBJ1-4; D may be TRBD1 (5 bases). CDR1 and CDR2 (germline): LNHDA, SQIVND (reference sequence). The length of the CDR3 is 16 residues. V shed 1 base and J shed 5 bases, with 14 bases lying between them. Written as DNA, the CDR3 is TGTGCCAGTAGTATAGCCGGCGGGACGTGGAATGAAAAACTGTTTTTT. This translates into CASSIAGGTWNEKLFF.

This rearrangement joins TRBV19 to TRBJ2-2, with TRBD1 identical over 8 bases. Germline V gene lookup returns CDR1 LNHDA and CDR2 SQIVND (reference sequence). V gave up 6 bases and J gave up 6 bases; unmatched junction bases: 6. This CDR3 comprises 14 residues. This CDR3 is CASSPTGESGELFF. DNA of the CDR3: TGTGCCAGTAGCCCGACAGGGGAATCCGGGGAGCTGTTTTTT. Combining the CDR3 with reference TRBV19 and TRBJ2-2 gives the whole variable domain DGGITQSPKYLFRKEGQNVTLSCEQNLNHDAMYWYRQDPGQGLRLIYYSQIVNDFQKGDIAEGYSVSREKKESFPLTVTSAQKNPTAFYLCASSPTGESGELFFGEGSRLTVL.

This chain joins TRBV7-2 and TRBJ2-7; a weak D match, TRBD2 (7 bases). The CDR3 length is 14 residues. Germline V gene sequence: CDR1 SGHTA, CDR2 FQGNSA. The germline V and J ends were trimmed by 0 bases and 7 bases, with 13 bases remaining between them. The CDR3 loop reads CASSLAGGAWEQYF. As DNA, the CDR3 is TGTGCCAGCAGCTTAGCTGGGGGGGCTTGGGAGCAGTACTTC. Full variable domain (rest looked up from reference TRBV7-2 and TRBJ2-7): GAGVSQSPSNKVTEKGKDVELRCDPISGHTALYWYRQSLGQGLEFLIYFQGNSAPDKSGLPSDRFSAERTGGSVSTLTIQRTQQEDSAVYLCASSLAGGAWEQYFGPGTRLTVT.

The chain links TRBV30 to TRBJ1-5; no firm D call. V was clipped by 2 bases and J by 5 bases, with 10 bases between them. The CDR3 has 13 amino acids. Germline values: CDR1 GTSNPN, CDR2 SVGIG (reference sequence). The CDR3 DNA reads TGTGCCTGGAGTCTAACCGGGGATCAGCCCCAGCATTTT. Residues: CAWSLTGDQPQHF.

A single count supports this clone. The chain employs TRBV27 and TRBJ2-7, with 10 positions matching TRBD1. J gave up 2 bases and V 1 base, and 2 bases lay outside the gene matches. Germline V lookup: CDR1 MNHEY, CDR2 SMNVEV (reference sequence). The CDR3 covers 15 residues. The chain's CDR3 is CASSLFGTGAYEQYF. The CDR3 coding sequence is TGTGCCAGCAGTTTATTCGGGACAGGGGCCTACGAGCAGTACTTC.

In DNA, the CDR3 is TGTGCCAGCAGCTTCGGCGACAGTACCTACGAGCAGTACTTC. Translated: CASSFGDSTYEQYF. This chain links TRBV11-1 with TRBJ2-7; tentatively, D is TRBD1 (5 bases). The CDR3 has 14 amino acids. V dropped 3 bases and J dropped 2 bases, with 11 bases sitting between them. CDR1 SGHAT and CDR2 FQDESV come from the germline V gene (reference sequence).

The V gene is TRBV7-2, the J gene TRBJ1-1; the match to TRBD1 covers 8 bases. Trimming took 7 bases from V and 3 from J; bases not matched to a gene: 7. The CDR3 is 14 residues long. The V gene's germline CDR1 is SGHTA and CDR2 FQGNSA. CDR3 sequence reads: CASTQGAGYTEAFF. The DNA for the CDR3 is TGTGCCAGCACCCAGGGGGCAGGGTACACTGAAGCTTTCTTT.

The chain couples TRBV5-1 to TRBJ2-5; 7 bases align to TRBD2. The V gene end was trimmed by 4 bases and the J gene end by 4 bases; junction bases not matched to a gene: 13. Germline CDR1 reads SGHRS; CDR2 reads YFSETQ. CDR3 size: 16 residues. In nucleotides, the CDR3 is TGCGCCAGCAGCGGAAACGGAGGAGGGAGGGGAGAGACCCAGTACTTC. This translates into CASSGNGGGRGETQYF.

This chain joins TRBV5-8 and TRBJ1-5; unclear D gene. The CDR3 contains 14 residues. The V end lost 4 bases, the J end lost 2 bases, and 10 bases lay between the germline ends. CDR1 and CDR2 from the germline V gene are SGHTS and YDEGEE. CDR3 sequence: CASSQRLGNQPQHF. CDR3 DNA sequence: TGTGCCAGCAGCCAAAGGCTAGGCAATCAGCCCCAGCATTTT.